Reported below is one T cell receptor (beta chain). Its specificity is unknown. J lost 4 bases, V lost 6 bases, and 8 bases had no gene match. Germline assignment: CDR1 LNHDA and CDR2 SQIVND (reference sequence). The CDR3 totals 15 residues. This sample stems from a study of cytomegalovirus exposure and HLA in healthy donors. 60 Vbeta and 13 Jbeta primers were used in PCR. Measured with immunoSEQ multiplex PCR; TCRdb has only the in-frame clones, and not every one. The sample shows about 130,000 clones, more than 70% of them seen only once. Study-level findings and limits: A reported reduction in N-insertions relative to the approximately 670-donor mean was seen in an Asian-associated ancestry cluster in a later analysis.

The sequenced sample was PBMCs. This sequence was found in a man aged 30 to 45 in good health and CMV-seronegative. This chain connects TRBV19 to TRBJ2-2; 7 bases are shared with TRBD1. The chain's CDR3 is CASSLEGATTGELFF. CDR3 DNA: TGTGCCAGTAGCTTAGAGGGGGCGACCACCGGGGAGCTGTTTTTT.